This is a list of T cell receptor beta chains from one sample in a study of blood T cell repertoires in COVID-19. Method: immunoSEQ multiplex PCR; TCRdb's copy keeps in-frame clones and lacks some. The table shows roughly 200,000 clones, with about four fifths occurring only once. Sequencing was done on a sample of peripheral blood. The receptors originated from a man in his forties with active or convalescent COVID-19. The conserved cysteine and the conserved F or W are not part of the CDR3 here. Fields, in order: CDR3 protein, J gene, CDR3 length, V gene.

CDR3 protein: ASSLEGVIAGGNEQF; J gene: TRBJ2-1; CDR3 length: 15; V gene: TRBV7-6
CDR3 protein: ASSTGQTNQPQH; J gene: TRBJ1-5; CDR3 length: 12; V gene: TRBV5-1
CDR3 protein: ASSQEAHEQF; J gene: TRBJ2-1; CDR3 length: 10; V gene: TRBV3-1/TRBV3-2
CDR3 protein: AWSPTGRNGYT; J gene: TRBJ1-2; CDR3 length: 11; V gene: TRBV30
CDR3 protein: AWGDTNYGYT; J gene: TRBJ1-2; CDR3 length: 10; V gene: TRBV30
CDR3 protein: ASSDLPRTYEQY; J gene: TRBJ2-7; CDR3 length: 12; V gene: TRBV2
CDR3 protein: ASSLGVGANVLT; J gene: TRBJ2-6; CDR3 length: 12; V gene: TRBV7-2
CDR3 protein: AWNGAYLNSPLH; J gene: TRBJ1-6; CDR3 length: 12; V gene: TRBV30
CDR3 protein: ASSMHRESPLH; J gene: TRBJ1-6; CDR3 length: 11; V gene: TRBV19
CDR3 protein: ASSITGTNEKLF; J gene: TRBJ1-4; CDR3 length: 12; V gene: TRBV19
CDR3 protein: ASTRDRDSPLH; J gene: TRBJ1-6; CDR3 length: 11; V gene: TRBV25-1
CDR3 protein: ASSPPRGGALETQY; J gene: TRBJ2-5; CDR3 length: 14; V gene: TRBV18
CDR3 protein: ATTGDSLNTEAF; J gene: TRBJ1-1; CDR3 length: 12; V gene: TRBV2
CDR3 protein: ASSYQGAGNTIY; J gene: TRBJ1-3; CDR3 length: 12; V gene: TRBV6-5
CDR3 protein: ASSPRGYEQY; J gene: TRBJ2-7; CDR3 length: 10; V gene: TRBV18
CDR3 protein: ASSINRGANEQF; J gene: TRBJ2-1; CDR3 length: 12; V gene: TRBV19
CDR3 protein: ASSWGTGTANEKLF; J gene: TRBJ1-4; CDR3 length: 14; V gene: TRBV5-6
CDR3 protein: ASSLGQTNYGYT; J gene: TRBJ1-2; CDR3 length: 12; V gene: TRBV2
CDR3 protein: ASSLADRGSYEQY; J gene: TRBJ2-7; CDR3 length: 13; V gene: TRBV11-3
CDR3 protein: ASSLSSGGYEQY; J gene: TRBJ2-7; CDR3 length: 12; V gene: TRBV11-3
CDR3 protein: ASSILAGQGLFYEQY; J gene: TRBJ2-7; CDR3 length: 15; V gene: TRBV19
CDR3 protein: ASVAGSNQPQH; J gene: TRBJ1-5; CDR3 length: 11; V gene: TRBV6-5
CDR3 protein: ASSEYSGQGSRYGYT; J gene: TRBJ1-2; CDR3 length: 15; V gene: TRBV21-1
CDR3 protein: ASSPQGRSYNEQF; J gene: TRBJ2-1; CDR3 length: 13; V gene: TRBV14
CDR3 protein: ATSEFVGAGETQY; J gene: TRBJ2-5; CDR3 length: 13; V gene: TRBV24-1
CDR3 protein: ASSLVMGAGQPQH; J gene: TRBJ1-5; CDR3 length: 13; V gene: TRBV28
CDR3 protein: ASSPEESNQPQH; J gene: TRBJ1-5; CDR3 length: 12; V gene: TRBV18
CDR3 protein: AGGTSGSWETQY; J gene: TRBJ2-5; CDR3 length: 12; V gene: TRBV30
CDR3 protein: AISTGTGELF; J gene: TRBJ2-2; CDR3 length: 10; V gene: TRBV10-3
CDR3 protein: ASSLGRGRLALGQF; J gene: TRBJ2-1; CDR3 length: 14; V gene: TRBV11-3
CDR3 protein: ASSDSNPPRLAEQF; J gene: TRBJ2-1; CDR3 length: 14; V gene: TRBV6-4
CDR3 protein: ASNVAGGTYNEQF; J gene: TRBJ2-1; CDR3 length: 13; V gene: TRBV5-1
CDR3 protein: ASSLDRVSSGNTIY; J gene: TRBJ1-3; CDR3 length: 14; V gene: TRBV5-4
CDR3 protein: AWSSLGGYGELF; J gene: TRBJ2-2; CDR3 length: 12; V gene: TRBV30
CDR3 protein: ATPTQGPRGTEAF; J gene: TRBJ1-1; CDR3 length: 13; V gene: TRBV12-5
CDR3 protein: SVGLTGATNEKLF; J gene: TRBJ1-4; CDR3 length: 13; V gene: TRBV29-1
CDR3 protein: ASSFLRQGEAF; J gene: TRBJ1-1; CDR3 length: 11; V gene: TRBV11-1
CDR3 protein: ASSQSHRTDNSPLH; J gene: TRBJ1-6; CDR3 length: 14; V gene: TRBV23-1
CDR3 protein: ASSLQGGGSNEQY; J gene: TRBJ2-7; CDR3 length: 13; V gene: TRBV28
CDR3 protein: ASSPRGDGNTIY; J gene: TRBJ1-3; CDR3 length: 12; V gene: TRBV6-6
CDR3 protein: ASGSQTGNEQF; J gene: TRBJ2-1; CDR3 length: 11; V gene: TRBV12-5
CDR3 protein: ASSYTGDTEAF; J gene: TRBJ1-1; CDR3 length: 11; V gene: TRBV6-5